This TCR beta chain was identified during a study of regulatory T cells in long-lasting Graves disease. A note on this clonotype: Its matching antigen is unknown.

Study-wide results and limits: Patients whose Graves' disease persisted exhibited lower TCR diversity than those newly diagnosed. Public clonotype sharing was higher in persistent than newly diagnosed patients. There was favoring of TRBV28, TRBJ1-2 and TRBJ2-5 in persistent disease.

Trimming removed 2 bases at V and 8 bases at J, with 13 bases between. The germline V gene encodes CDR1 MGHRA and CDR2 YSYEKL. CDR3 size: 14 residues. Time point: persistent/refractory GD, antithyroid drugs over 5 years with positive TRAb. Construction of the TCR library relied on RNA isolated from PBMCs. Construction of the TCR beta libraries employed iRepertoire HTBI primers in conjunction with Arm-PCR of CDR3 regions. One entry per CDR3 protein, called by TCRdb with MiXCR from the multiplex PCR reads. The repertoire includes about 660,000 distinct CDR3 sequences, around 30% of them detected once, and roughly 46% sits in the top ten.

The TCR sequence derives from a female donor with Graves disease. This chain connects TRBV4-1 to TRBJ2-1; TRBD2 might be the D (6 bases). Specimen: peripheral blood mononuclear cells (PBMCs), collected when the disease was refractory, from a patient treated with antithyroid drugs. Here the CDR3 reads CASSQPTRTHEQFF. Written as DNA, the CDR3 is TGCGCCAGCAGCCAACCGACTAGGACCCATGAGCAGTTCTTC.